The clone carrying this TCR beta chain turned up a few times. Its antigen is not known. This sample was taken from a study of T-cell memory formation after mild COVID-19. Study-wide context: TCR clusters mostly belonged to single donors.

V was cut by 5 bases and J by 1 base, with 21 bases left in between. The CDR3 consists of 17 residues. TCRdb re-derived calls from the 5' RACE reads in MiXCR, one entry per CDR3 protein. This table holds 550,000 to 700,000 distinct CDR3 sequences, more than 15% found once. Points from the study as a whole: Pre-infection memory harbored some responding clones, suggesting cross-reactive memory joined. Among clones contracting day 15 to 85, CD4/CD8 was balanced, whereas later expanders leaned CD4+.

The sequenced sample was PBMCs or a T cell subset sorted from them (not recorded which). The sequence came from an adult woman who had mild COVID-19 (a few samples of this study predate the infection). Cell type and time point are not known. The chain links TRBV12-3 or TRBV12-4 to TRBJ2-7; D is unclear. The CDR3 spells CASSPLGDRVPSYEQYF. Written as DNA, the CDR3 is TGTGCCAGCAGTCCCTTAGGCGACCGCGTACCATCCTACGAGCAGTACTTC.